The present TCR beta chain was sequenced within a study of shared clonotypes between healthy human individuals. Study context: Per donor, three plates held CD4 naive cells, three held CD4 memory, two held CD8 naive and one held CD8 memory.

The CDR3 extends over 16 amino acids. The germline V gene encodes CDR1 SGHNT and CDR2 YENEEA. V was clipped by 0 bases and J by 3 bases; unmatched bases: 5. It was into CD45RA+ naive and CD45RA-negative memory subsets that the CD4+ cells were split. Approximately 220 ng DNA, about 33,000 T cell genomes, went into each sorted-subset replicate PCR. Sequenced by immunoSEQ multiplex PCR; TCRdb stores in-frame clones only, minus some. The sample shows about 680,000 clones, 55% to 75% of them seen only once. General study results and limits: Naive subsets generally had larger estimated richness than memory subsets.

Concerning this clone: The antigen is not known.

The chain links TRBV11-3 to TRBJ2-3; the match to TRBD1 covers 8 bases. The sequenced sample consisted of memory CD4+ T cells sorted from blood. Subset: CD45RA-negative fraction. The receptor was isolated from a woman aged 25-40 years in good health. CDR3 nucleotide sequence: TGTGCCAGCAGCTTAGACGGGACAGGTTTAACAGATACGCAGTATTTT. It codes for CASSLDGTGLTDTQYF.